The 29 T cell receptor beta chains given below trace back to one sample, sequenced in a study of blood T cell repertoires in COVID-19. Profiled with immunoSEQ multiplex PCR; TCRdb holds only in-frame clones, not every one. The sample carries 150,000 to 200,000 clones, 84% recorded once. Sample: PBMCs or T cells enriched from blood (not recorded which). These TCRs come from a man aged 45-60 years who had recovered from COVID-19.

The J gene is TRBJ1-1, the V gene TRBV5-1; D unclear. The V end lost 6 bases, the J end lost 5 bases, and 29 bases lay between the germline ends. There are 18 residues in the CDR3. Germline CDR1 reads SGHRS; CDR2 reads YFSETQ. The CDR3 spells CASTNFNSGGRRRTEAFF. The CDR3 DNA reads TGCGCCAGCACTAATTTCAACTCAGGCGGCAGAAGGAGGACTGAAGCTTTCTTT.

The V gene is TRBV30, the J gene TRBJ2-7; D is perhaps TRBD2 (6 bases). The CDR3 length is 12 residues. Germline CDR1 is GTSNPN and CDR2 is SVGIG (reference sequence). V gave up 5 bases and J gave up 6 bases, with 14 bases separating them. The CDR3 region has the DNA TGTGCCTGGGGTCGTGGGGAGGCCGAGCAGTACTTC. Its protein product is CAWGRGEAEQYF.

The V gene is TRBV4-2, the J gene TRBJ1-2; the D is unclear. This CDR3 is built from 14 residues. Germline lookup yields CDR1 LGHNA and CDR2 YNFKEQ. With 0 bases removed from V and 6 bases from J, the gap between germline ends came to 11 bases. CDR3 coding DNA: TGTGCCAGCAGCCAAGATCCGGCGGAAAATGGCTACACCTTC. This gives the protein CASSQDPAENGYTF.

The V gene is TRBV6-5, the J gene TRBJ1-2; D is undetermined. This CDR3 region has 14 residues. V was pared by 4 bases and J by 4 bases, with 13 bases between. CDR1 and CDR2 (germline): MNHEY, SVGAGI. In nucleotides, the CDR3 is TGTGCCAGCAGTTTCCGGGAGTCCGGCTATGGCTACACCTTC. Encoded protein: CASSFRESGYGYTF.

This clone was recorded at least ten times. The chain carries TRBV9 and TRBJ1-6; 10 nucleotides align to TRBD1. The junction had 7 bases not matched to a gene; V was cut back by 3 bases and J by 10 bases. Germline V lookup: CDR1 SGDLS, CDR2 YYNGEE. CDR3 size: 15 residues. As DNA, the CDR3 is TGTGCCAGCAGCGCCAGCGGGACAGGGGAATCACCCCTCCACTTT. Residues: CASSASGTGESPLHF.

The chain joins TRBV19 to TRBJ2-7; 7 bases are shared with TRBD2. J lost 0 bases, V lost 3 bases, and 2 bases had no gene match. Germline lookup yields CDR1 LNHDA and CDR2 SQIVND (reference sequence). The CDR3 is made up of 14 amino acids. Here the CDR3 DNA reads TGTGCCAGTAGTATGCGGGGGTACTCCTACGAGCAGTACTTC. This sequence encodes CASSMRGYSYEQYF.

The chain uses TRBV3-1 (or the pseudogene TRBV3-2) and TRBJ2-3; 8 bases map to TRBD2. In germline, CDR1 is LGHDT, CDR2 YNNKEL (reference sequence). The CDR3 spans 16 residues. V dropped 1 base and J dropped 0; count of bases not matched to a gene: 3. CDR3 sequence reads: CASSQVGGGSTDTQYF. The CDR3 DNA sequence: TGTGCCAGCAGCCAAGTCGGGGGGGGGAGCACAGATACGCAGTATTTT.

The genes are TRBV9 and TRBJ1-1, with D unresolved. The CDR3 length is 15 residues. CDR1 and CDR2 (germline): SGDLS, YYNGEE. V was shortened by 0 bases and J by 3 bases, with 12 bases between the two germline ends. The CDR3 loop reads CASSVAQIGDTEAFF. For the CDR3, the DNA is TGTGCCAGCAGCGTAGCACAGATCGGGGACACTGAAGCTTTCTTT.

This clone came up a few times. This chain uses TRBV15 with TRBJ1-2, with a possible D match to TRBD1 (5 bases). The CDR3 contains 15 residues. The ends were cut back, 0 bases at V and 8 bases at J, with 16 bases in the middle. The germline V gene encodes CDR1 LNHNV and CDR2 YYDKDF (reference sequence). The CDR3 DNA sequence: TGTGCCACCAGCAGAGATCCCACCCAGGGTTACGGCTACACCTTC. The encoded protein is CATSRDPTQGYGYTF.

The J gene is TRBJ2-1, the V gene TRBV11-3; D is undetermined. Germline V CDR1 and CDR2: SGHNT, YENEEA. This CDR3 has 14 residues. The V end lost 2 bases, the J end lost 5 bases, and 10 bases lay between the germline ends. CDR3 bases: TGTGCCAGCAGCTTAAGCGTAGGCCACAATGAGCAGTTCTTC. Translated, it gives CASSLSVGHNEQFF.

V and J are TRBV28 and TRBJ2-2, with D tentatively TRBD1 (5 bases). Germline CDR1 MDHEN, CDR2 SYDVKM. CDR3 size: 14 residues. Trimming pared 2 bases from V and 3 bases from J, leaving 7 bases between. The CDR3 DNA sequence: TGTGCCAGCAGTTTAATAGGGGACACCGGGGAGCTGTTTTTT. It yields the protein CASSLIGDTGELFF.

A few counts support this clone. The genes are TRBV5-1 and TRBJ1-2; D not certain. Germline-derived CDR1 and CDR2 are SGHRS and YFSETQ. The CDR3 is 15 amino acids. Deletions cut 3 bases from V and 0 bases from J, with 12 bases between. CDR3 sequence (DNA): TGCGCCAGCAGCTCCTACAGCTTTCCTAACTATGGCTACACCTTC. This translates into CASSSYSFPNYGYTF.

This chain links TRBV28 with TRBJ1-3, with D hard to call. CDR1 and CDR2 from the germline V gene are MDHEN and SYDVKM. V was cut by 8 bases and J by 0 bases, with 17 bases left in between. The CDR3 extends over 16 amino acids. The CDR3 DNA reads TGTGCCAGCGCAACCGAATTAGCTTTCTCTGGAAACACCATATATTTT. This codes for CASATELAFSGNTIYF.

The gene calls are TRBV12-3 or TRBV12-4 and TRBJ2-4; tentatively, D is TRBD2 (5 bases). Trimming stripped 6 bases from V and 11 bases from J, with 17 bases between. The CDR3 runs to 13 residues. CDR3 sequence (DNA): TGTGCCAGCAGACTAGGGCCTGCTAAGGTTCAGTACTTC. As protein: CASRLGPAKVQYF.

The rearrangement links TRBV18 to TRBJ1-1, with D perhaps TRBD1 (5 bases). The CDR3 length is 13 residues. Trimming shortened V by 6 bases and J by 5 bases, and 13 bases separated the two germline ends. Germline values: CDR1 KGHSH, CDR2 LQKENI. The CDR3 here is CASSFEGRTEAFF. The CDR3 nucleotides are TGTGCCAGCTCTTTCGAGGGGAGGACTGAAGCTTTCTTT. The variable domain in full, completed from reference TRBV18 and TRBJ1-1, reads NAGVMQNPRHLVRRRGQEARLRCSPMKGHSHVYWYRQLPEEGLKFMVYLQKENIIDESGMPKERFSAEFPKEGPSILRIQQVVRGDSAAYFCASSFEGRTEAFFGQGTRLTVV.

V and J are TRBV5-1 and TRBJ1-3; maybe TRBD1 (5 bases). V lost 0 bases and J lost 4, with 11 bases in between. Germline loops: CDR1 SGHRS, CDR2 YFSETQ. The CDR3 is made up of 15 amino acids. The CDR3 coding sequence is TGCGCCAGCAGCTTGGCCGTGGGGGGAGGAAACACCATATATTTT. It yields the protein CASSLAVGGGNTIYF.

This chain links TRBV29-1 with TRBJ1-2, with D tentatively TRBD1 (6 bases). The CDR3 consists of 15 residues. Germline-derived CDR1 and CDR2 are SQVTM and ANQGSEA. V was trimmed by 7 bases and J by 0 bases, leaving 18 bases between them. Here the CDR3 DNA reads TGCAGCGCCCTCGCTCGAGGGGGGGCTAACTATGGCTACACCTTC. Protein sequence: CSALARGGANYGYTF.

The CDR3 here is CASSRGDRGREKLFF. The CDR3 region has the DNA TGTGCCAGCAGCCGGGGGGACAGGGGGCGAGAAAAACTGTTTTTT. The chain is built from TRBV28 and TRBJ1-4; 12 positions match TRBD1. Germline assignment: CDR1 MDHEN and CDR2 SYDVKM. This CDR3 region has 15 residues. V shed 6 bases and J 8 bases; nucleotides not matched to a gene: 7.

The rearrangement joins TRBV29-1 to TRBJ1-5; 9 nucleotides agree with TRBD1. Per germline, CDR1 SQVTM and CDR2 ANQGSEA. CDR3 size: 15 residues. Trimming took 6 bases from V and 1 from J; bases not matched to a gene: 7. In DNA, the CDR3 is TGCAGCGTATCAGCCGGGACAGGGAGCAATCAGCCCCAGCATTTT. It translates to CSVSAGTGSNQPQHF.

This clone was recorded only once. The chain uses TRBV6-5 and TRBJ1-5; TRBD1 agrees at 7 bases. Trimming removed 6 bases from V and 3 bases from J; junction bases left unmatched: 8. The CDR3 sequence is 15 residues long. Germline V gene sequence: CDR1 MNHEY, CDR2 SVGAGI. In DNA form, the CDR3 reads TGTGCCAGCAGCCCCGGACAGGCAAACAATCAGCCCCAGCATTTT. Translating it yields CASSPGQANNQPQHF.

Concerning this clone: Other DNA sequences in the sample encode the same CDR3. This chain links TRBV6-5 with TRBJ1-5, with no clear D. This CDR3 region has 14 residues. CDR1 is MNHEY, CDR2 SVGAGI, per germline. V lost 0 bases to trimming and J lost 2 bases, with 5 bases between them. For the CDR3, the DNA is TGTGCCAGCAGTTACTCGGGAGGCAATCAGCCCCAGCATTTT. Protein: CASSYSGGNQPQHF.

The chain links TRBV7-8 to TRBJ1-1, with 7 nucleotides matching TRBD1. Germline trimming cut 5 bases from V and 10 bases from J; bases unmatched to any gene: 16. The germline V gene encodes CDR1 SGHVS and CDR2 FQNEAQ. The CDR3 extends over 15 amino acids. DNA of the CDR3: TGTGCCAGCAGCCCGGCAGGGGGGACACCGTTTGTAGCTTTCTTT. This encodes CASSPAGGTPFVAFF.

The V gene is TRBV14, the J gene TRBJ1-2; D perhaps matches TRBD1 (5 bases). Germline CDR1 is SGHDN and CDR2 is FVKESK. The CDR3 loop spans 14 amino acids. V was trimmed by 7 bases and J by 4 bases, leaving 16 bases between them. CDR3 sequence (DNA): TGTGCCAGCACCAAGGCCGGGGGACTCTATGGCTACACCTTC. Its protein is CASTKAGGLYGYTF.

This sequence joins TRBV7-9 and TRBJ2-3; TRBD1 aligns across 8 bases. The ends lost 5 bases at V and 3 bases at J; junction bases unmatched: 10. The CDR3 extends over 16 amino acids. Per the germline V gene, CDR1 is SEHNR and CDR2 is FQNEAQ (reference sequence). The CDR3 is CASSPSDRVGTDTQYF. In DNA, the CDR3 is TGTGCCAGCAGCCCATCGGACAGGGTCGGTACAGATACGCAGTATTTT.

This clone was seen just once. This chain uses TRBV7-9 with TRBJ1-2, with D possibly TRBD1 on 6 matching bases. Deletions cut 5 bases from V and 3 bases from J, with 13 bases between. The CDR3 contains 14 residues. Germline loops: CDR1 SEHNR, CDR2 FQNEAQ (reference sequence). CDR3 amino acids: CASSPNRADYGYTF. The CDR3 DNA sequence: TGTGCCAGCAGCCCCAACAGGGCCGACTATGGCTACACCTTC.

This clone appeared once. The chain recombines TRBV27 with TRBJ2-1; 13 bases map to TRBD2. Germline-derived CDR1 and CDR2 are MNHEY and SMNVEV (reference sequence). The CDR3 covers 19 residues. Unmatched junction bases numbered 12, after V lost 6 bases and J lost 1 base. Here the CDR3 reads CASSPRTSGGPGSYNEQFF. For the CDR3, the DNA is TGTGCCAGCAGCCCGAGGACTAGCGGGGGACCAGGGTCCTACAATGAGCAGTTCTTC.

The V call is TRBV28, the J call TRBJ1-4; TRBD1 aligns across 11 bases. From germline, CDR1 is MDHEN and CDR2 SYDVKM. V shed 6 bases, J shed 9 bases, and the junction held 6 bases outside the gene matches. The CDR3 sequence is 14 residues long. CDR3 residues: CASSPGQGGQKLFF. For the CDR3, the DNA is TGTGCCAGCAGCCCGGGACAGGGGGGTCAAAAACTGTTTTTT.

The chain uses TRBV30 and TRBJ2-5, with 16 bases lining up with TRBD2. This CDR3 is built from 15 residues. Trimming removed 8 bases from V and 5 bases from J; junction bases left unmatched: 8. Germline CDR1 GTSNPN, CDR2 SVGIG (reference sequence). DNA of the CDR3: TGTGCCAGAGGGACTAGCGGGGGGGCCCTGGAGACCCAGTACTTC. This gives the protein CARGTSGGALETQYF. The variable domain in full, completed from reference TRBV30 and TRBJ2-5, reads SQTIHQWPATLVQPVGSPLSLECTVEGTSNPNLYWYRQAAGRGLQLLFYSVGIGQISSEVPQNLSASRPQDRQFILSSKKLLLSDSGFYLCARGTSGGALETQYFGPGTRLLVL.

The CDR3 sequence: CAISARDRANGYTF. CDR3 DNA sequence: TGTGCCATCAGTGCCCGGGACAGGGCTAATGGCTACACCTTC. The chain is built from TRBV10-3 and TRBJ1-2; TRBD1 agrees at 9 bases. Looked up from germline, CDR1 is ENHRY and CDR2 is SYGVKD. The CDR3 length is 14 residues. The V segment lost 4 bases and the J segment 6 bases; nucleotides outside the gene matches: 6.